The 26 T cell receptor beta chains given below trace back to one sample, sequenced in a study of T cell repertoires in cytomegalovirus infection. TCRdb used MiXCR to reprocess the reads, holding one entry per CDR3 protein. Here the sample spans a few hundred thousand distinct CDR3 sequences, around 27% being singletons. The sequencing input was PBMCs. These receptors were taken from a human donor in good health (CMV status not recorded). Some clones in this sample may be carry-over from other donors' samples.

This chain joins TRBV7-9 and TRBJ2-7, with 9 bases lining up with TRBD1. The CDR3 extends over 16 amino acids. V shed 5 bases, J shed 1 base, and the junction held 9 bases outside the gene matches. Looked up from germline, CDR1 is SEHNR and CDR2 is FQNEAQ (reference sequence). The CDR3 DNA follows: TGTGCCAGCAGCCCCCCGAGGGGGACAGGGTCCTACGAGCAGTACTTC. Its translation is CASSPPRGTGSYEQYF.

V usage is TRBV13 and J usage is TRBJ2-1; the match to TRBD2 covers 7 bases. J lost 7 bases, V lost 5 bases, and 14 bases had no gene match. This CDR3 contains 16 residues. Germline lookup yields CDR1 PRHDT and CDR2 FYEKMQ (reference sequence). CDR3 amino acids: CASSPWSISGPNEQFF. The DNA of the CDR3 is TGTGCCAGCAGCCCCTGGTCTATTAGCGGGCCAAATGAGCAGTTCTTC.

In its sample, this clonotype was seen a few times. The chain has TRBV19 and TRBJ1-2; D might be TRBD1 (6 bases). Looked up from germline, CDR1 is LNHDA and CDR2 is SQIVND (reference sequence). The V end lost 9 bases, the J end lost 2 bases, and 16 bases lay between the germline ends. CDR3 size: 14 residues. The CDR3 coding sequence is TGTGCCAGCCGGAAGGGGGTCCCAAACTATGGCTACACCTTC. Translating gives CASRKGVPNYGYTF.

The rearrangement links TRBV28 to TRBJ2-1, with a weak D call TRBD2 (5 bases). V shed 6 bases and J shed 7 bases, with 10 bases lying between them. This CDR3 has 12 amino acids. The germline V gene encodes CDR1 MDHEN and CDR2 SYDVKM. The CDR3 region is CASRLARNEQFF. CDR3 bases: TGTGCCAGCAGGCTAGCTCGGAATGAGCAGTTCTTC.

This clonotype occurred a few times. The chain recombines TRBV12-3 or TRBV12-4 with TRBJ1-6; D is unclear. The CDR3 is 12 amino acids. Between the trimmed V and J ends, which lost 3 bases and 10 bases, there was a span of 7 bases. CDR3 sequence reads: CASSLSFSPLHF. In DNA, the CDR3 is TGTGCCAGCAGTTTGAGTTTCTCACCCCTCCACTTT.

This clonotype was observed many times. The chain couples TRBV7-2 to TRBJ2-1; 9 nucleotides agree with TRBD2. The germline V gene has CDR1 SGHTA and CDR2 FQGNSA. J lost 15 bases, V lost 1 base, and 10 bases had no gene match. The CDR3 totals 14 residues. The CDR3 sequence: CASSLEGGRGGGFF. The CDR3 nucleotides read TGTGCCAGCAGCTTAGAGGGCGGGCGGGGGGGTGGGTTCTTC. Together with reference TRBV7-2 and TRBJ2-1, the CDR3 gives the full variable domain: GAGVSQSPSNKVTEKGKDVELRCDPISGHTALYWYRQSLGQGLEFLIYFQGNSAPDKSGLPSDRFSAERTGGSVSTLTIQRTQQEDSAVYLCASSLEGGRGGGFFGPGTRLTVL.

The CDR3 loop is CASSRQGSETQYF. CDR3 in DNA: TGTGCCAGCTCAAGACAGGGATCGGAGACCCAGTACTTC. J is TRBJ2-5 and V is TRBV18; 7 bases agree with TRBD1. CDR1 and CDR2 (germline): KGHSH, LQKENI. The CDR3 contains 13 residues. V lost 5 bases and J lost 5; bases outside the gene matches: 5.

This clonotype showed up many times. The V call is TRBV7-2, the J call TRBJ1-1; maybe TRBD1 (5 bases). The CDR3 is 13 residues long. V was cut by 5 bases and J by 4 bases, with 11 bases left in between. CDR1 and CDR2 (germline): SGHTA, FQGNSA. DNA of the CDR3: TGTGCCAGCAGCCCACAGGTAGGCACTGAAGCTTTCTTT. Protein product: CASSPQVGTEAFF.

The V and J genes are TRBV7-9 and TRBJ2-5, with 10 bases identical to TRBD2. Germline V gives CDR1 SEHNR, CDR2 FQNEAQ (reference sequence). V lost 4 bases to trimming and J lost 5 bases; unmatched junction nucleotides: 19. The CDR3 consists of 19 residues. Written as DNA, the CDR3 is TGTGCCAGCAGCTCAGACAGGGGATTCGCTAGCGGGAGTGAGGAGACCCAGTACTTC. Translating gives CASSSDRGFASGSEETQYF. Together with reference TRBV7-9 and TRBJ2-5, the CDR3 gives the full variable domain: DTGVSQNPRHKITKRGQNVTFRCDPISEHNRLYWYRQTLGQGPEFLTYFQNEAQLEKSRLLSDRFSAERPKGSFSTLEIQRTEQGDSAMYLCASSSDRGFASGSEETQYFGPGTRLLVL.

This clonotype turned up a few times. CDR3 loop: CASKQLTSGTSQETQYF. The CDR3 nucleotides read TGCGCCAGCAAGCAATTGACTAGCGGGACGTCCCAAGAGACCCAGTACTTC. The rearrangement joins TRBV5-1 to TRBJ2-5; TRBD2 aligns across 11 bases. Losses at the gene ends were 6 bases for V and 1 base for J; bases not matched to a gene: 11. The germline gives CDR1 SGHRS, CDR2 YFSETQ. The CDR3 extends over 17 amino acids.

The rearrangement joins TRBV5-1 to TRBJ1-6, with no clear D. The germline V gene has CDR1 SGHRS and CDR2 YFSETQ. V shed 0 bases and J shed 1 base, with 8 bases lying between them. The CDR3 runs to 16 residues. The CDR3 sequence is CASSLEGGSYNSPLHF. The DNA of the CDR3 is TGCGCCAGCAGCTTGGAGGGTGGTTCCTATAATTCACCCCTCCACTTT.

This clonotype was found many times. The rearrangement links TRBV6-1 to TRBJ2-2; D is undetermined. Germline CDR1 is MNHNS and CDR2 is SASEGT. CDR3 length equals 13 residues. Trimming removed 2 bases from V and 2 bases from J, with 3 bases in between. CDR3 protein: CASSEFNTGELFF. DNA for the CDR3: TGTGCCAGCAGTGAATTTAACACCGGGGAGCTGTTTTTT.

This clonotype was counted only a few times. This rearrangement joins TRBV6-2 or TRBV6-3 to TRBJ2-7; TRBD2 agrees at 8 bases. V gave up 5 bases and J gave up 4 bases; unmatched junction bases: 19. Germline values: CDR1 MNHEY, CDR2 SVGEGT. The CDR3 totals 18 residues. The CDR3 region is CASSPRPLAGVLLYEQYV. CDR3 nucleotides: TGTGCCAGCAGTCCCCGCCCCCTAGCGGGTGTCCTCCTATACGAGCAGTACGTC.

V and J are TRBV12-3 or TRBV12-4 and TRBJ1-4; D is ambiguous. Trimming shortened V by 5 bases and J by 5 bases, and 21 bases separated the two germline ends. CDR3 length: 17 amino acids. The CDR3 DNA sequence: TGTGCCAGCAGTCGGCAGATAGACACCACCATAAATGAAAAACTGTTTTTT. Amino acid sequence: CASSRQIDTTINEKLFF.

This clonotype was observed a handful of times. The chain joins TRBV25-1 to TRBJ2-3, with TRBD2 matching over 14 bases. CDR3 length: 20 amino acids. Trimming took 10 bases from V and 5 from J; bases not matched to a gene: 23. The germline CDR1 and CDR2 sequences are MGHDK and SYGVNS. The CDR3 DNA reads as TGTGCCATCACCGGGACTAGCGGGAGCATCCTACACACCCAAGGAGATACGCAGTATTTT. As protein: CAITGTSGSILHTQGDTQYF.

This clonotype was recorded a few times. The chain carries TRBV6-1 and TRBJ1-2; the D gene is possibly TRBD1 (5 bases). Germline CDR1 is MNHNS and CDR2 is SASEGT. Trimming took 6 bases from V and 4 from J, leaving 15 bases between them. The CDR3 covers 14 residues. The CDR3: CASREVGGGYGYTF. The CDR3, as DNA: TGTGCCAGCAGGGAGGTGGGGGGGGGCTATGGCTACACCTTC.

This clonotype has a handful of counts. The J gene is TRBJ2-3, the V gene TRBV28; no clear D gene. From germline, CDR1 is MDHEN and CDR2 SYDVKM. V was shortened by 1 base and J by 2 bases, with 7 bases between the two germline ends. The CDR3 loop spans 14 amino acids. The CDR3 loop is CASSLSQLTDTQYF. In DNA form, the CDR3 reads TGTGCCAGCAGTTTATCTCAACTCACAGATACGCAGTATTTT.

The chain joins TRBV12-3 or TRBV12-4 to TRBJ1-1, with D uncertain. V lost 3 bases, J lost 0 bases, and 14 bases lay in between. The CDR3 totals 16 residues. The CDR3 DNA reads TGTGCCAGCAGTTTCGAGGGCAGATTTATGAACACTGAAGCTTTCTTT. This gives the protein CASSFEGRFMNTEAFF.

This clonotype was counted a few times. The gene calls are TRBV27 and TRBJ1-6; the D is unclear. Trimming took 8 bases from V and 8 from J, leaving 22 bases between them. The CDR3 runs 16 residues. The V gene's germline CDR1 is MNHEY and CDR2 SMNVEV (reference sequence). CDR3 in amino acids: CASAGSGLNRDSPLHF. The CDR3 DNA reads TGTGCCAGCGCTGGAAGTGGGCTGAATAGAGATTCACCCCTCCACTTT.

The chain joins TRBV5-4 to TRBJ2-5; 8 positions match TRBD2. The CDR3 is made up of 16 amino acids. J gave up 2 bases and V 0 bases, and 6 bases lay outside the gene matches. Germline CDR1 and CDR2: SGHNT and YYREEE (reference sequence). The CDR3 is CASSLEGGRRQETQYF. CDR3 DNA sequence: TGTGCCAGCAGCTTGGAGGGCGGGAGGCGGCAAGAGACCCAGTACTTC.

This clonotype was picked up many times. The chain uses TRBV12-3 or TRBV12-4 and TRBJ2-6, with no clear D. The CDR3 contains 14 residues. V was shortened by 3 bases and J by 0 bases, with 3 bases between the two germline ends. The CDR3 region is CASSFGSGANVLTF. CDR3 nucleotide sequence: TGTGCCAGCAGTTTTGGCTCTGGGGCCAACGTCCTGACTTTC.

This clonotype was observed many times. J is TRBJ1-6 and V is TRBV12-3 or TRBV12-4, with TRBD1 matching over 9 bases. After removal of 4 bases from V and 8 bases from J, the junction contained 6 bases not matched to a gene. This CDR3 has 15 residues. The CDR3 here is CASSYRTGEHSPLHF. The CDR3 DNA sequence: TGTGCCAGCAGTTATAGGACAGGGGAGCATTCACCCCTCCACTTT.

At least ten counts were recorded for this clonotype. This rearrangement joins TRBV7-2 to TRBJ2-1; no clear D. The CDR3 has 13 amino acids. V gave up 7 bases and J gave up 7 bases, with 14 bases separating them. The V gene's germline CDR1 is SGHTA and CDR2 FQGNSA. The CDR3 DNA reads TGTGCCAGCAAACAAGATCCATGGAATGAGCAGTTCTTC. It specifies CASKQDPWNEQFF. The full variable domain, rest sourced from reference TRBV7-2 and TRBJ2-1, is GAGVSQSPSNKVTEKGKDVELRCDPISGHTALYWYRQSLGQGLEFLIYFQGNSAPDKSGLPSDRFSAERTGGSVSTLTIQRTQQEDSAVYLCASKQDPWNEQFFGPGTRLTVL.

This sequence joins TRBV28 and TRBJ2-3, with 7 bases matching TRBD2. Per germline, CDR1 MDHEN and CDR2 SYDVKM. J lost 2 bases, V lost 3 bases, and 5 bases had no gene match. The CDR3 loop spans 15 amino acids. CDR3 loop: CASSFLLADTDTQYF. The CDR3 DNA sequence: TGTGCCAGCAGTTTTCTGCTAGCGGACACAGATACGCAGTATTTT. Supplemented by reference TRBV28 and TRBJ2-3, the full variable domain reads DVKVTQSSRYLVKRTGEKVFLECVQDMDHENMFWYRQDPGLGLRLIYFSYDVKMKEKGDIPEGYSVSREKKERFSLILESASTNQTSMYLCASSFLLADTDTQYFGPGTRLTVL.

There are many counts of this clonotype. The chain joins TRBV7-2 to TRBJ2-3; D call uncertain. Germline lookup yields CDR1 SGHTA and CDR2 FQGNSA. V was cut by 3 bases and J by 6 bases, with 13 bases left in between. CDR3 length equals 14 residues. This CDR3 is CASSLDSLADTQYF. The CDR3 region has the DNA TGTGCCAGCAGCTTGGATTCCCTTGCGGATACGCAGTATTTT.

This clonotype was counted at least ten times. The chain combines TRBV6-1 with TRBJ1-5; TRBD1 is a possible D gene (6 bases). Germline assignment: CDR1 MNHNS and CDR2 SASEGT. The CDR3 length is 14 residues. The V end lost 5 bases, the J end lost 4 bases, and 12 bases lay between the germline ends. The CDR3 DNA reads as TGTGCCAGCAGTAGACAGGATTCTAATCAGCCCCAGCATTTT. Protein sequence: CASSRQDSNQPQHF.